This TCR beta chain was captured in a study of human T cells and chemical hapten exposure (dated by TCRdb to 2020 to 2022). Study-level background: For sensitization, 2% DPC in acetone was applied to a roughly 2 cm by roughly 2 cm area of upper inner arm skin. Libraries were pooled for sequencing, and variation in per-sample TCR yields was attributed mainly to small differences in library volumes within the pool. Patch testing was performed on the upper back with Finn chambers containing 0.01% DPC, and the patch tests were scored after 6 days according to International Contact Dermatitis Research Group standards. In alopecia patients, the study followed how the peripheral blood TCR repertoire changed in vivo over primary and secondary sensitization to diphenylcyclopropenone (DPC), a hapten. Blood for TCR sequencing was provided by twenty-nine alopecia patients at one to four time points (pre-sensitization, 2, 6 and 24 weeks). Blood was sampled from patients pre-sensitization (week 0) and at 2, 6 and about 24 weeks after DPC sensitization. Alopecia areata with under or over 50% scalp involvement, alopecia totalis and alopecia universalis were represented in the patient cohort, which was mostly female. Weekly therapeutic DPC doses were additionally applied to the scalp of patients throughout the roughly 23-week study period. What the study reported, not specific to this receptor: Expanded TCRs formed significantly more large CDR3 similarity clusters than pre-sensitization or healthy control sets, consistent with antigen-driven responses. All patients had alopecia, a presumed autoimmune disease, so their immune response might differ from that of healthy individuals. Patch test score correlated positively with the number of PT1 expanded TCRs, reaching significance at thresholds 8, 16 and 32 but not at 4. No change with DPC sensitization was found in the number of TCRs above 1 in 1000 frequency, and no evidence of global repertoire structure alterations was found. After repeated subsampling, the strength of the expansion versus patch-test correlation and the threshold at which it became significant changed.

The time point label corresponds to: patch test 1, 2 weeks after DPC sensitization. The treatment or condition label of this sample denotes: therapeutic diphenylcyclopropenone sensitization with weekly scalp DPC. At every patch-test visit, the blood draw took place before the patch test was put on. Patients were eligible if aged 18 to 70, diagnosed with alopecia and judged suitable for DPC therapy, and pregnant patients were excluded. Total RNA was extracted from unfractionated whole blood collected in Tempus Blood RNA tubes. This clonotype was picked up many times. Its antigen target is currently unknown. No base quality values were provided; no much bigger clone lies one nucleotide off. Library preparation was by RACE. Sequencing relied on a NextSeq 500. During library preparation, unique molecular identifiers were attached to individual cDNA molecules so that TCRs could be counted in a quantitative, reproducible way. For every blood RNA sample, sequencing covered both the TCR alpha and TCR beta chains. On the authors' methods: The median number of TCRs per sample was some 100,000, ranging from about 23,224 to 690,600. V, J and CDR3 annotation of the TCR reads was performed with the Decombinator software suite. For PS versus PT1 abundance plots, all samples were subsampled to the same number of TCRs (28,000). TCRs were defined as expanded if absent before sensitization and observed at least eight times at the 2-week time point. Using fastp at Q25 and MiXCR, TCRdb reprocessed the public reads and kept productive beta chains. A single entry per CDR3 protein holds the most common genes and DNA from its merged rows. These V and J calls originate from TCRdb's pipeline instead of the authors' own analysis. In this sample the table shows some 380,000 distinct CDR3 sequences, 4% to 5.5% of which occur a single time. The ten largest account for around 2% of the sample.

From the cysteine through the phenylalanine, the CDR3 covers 14 amino acids. The retained sequence is limited to the CDR3, 42 bases, with the frame set at the first base. CDR1 ENHRY and CDR2 SYGVKD were looked up in the germline V gene. The junction carries 11 bases between V and J, which are trimmed by 4 bases and 4 bases respectively. The sequence links TRBV10-3 to TRBJ1-5; a tentative D call is TRBD1 (5 bases match). This TCR was sampled from a woman in her forties or fifties with alopecia areata. Some clones in this sample may be carry-over from other donors' samples. The starting material was whole blood, obtained in connection with sensitization to the hapten diphenylcyclopropenone (DPC). For the CDR3, the sequence is CAISGDRFNQPQHF. The DNA sequence is TGTGCCATCAGTGGAGACAGATTTAATCAGCCCCAGCATTTT.